The present T cell receptor beta chain was sequenced within a study of CD8 T cells in Susac syndrome. Study-wide results and limits: The study recognized that the number of individuals in its TCR sequencing and HLA analysis was relatively small.

The authors reverse transcribed about 0.45 to 1 ug RNA with random hexamers. Amplification of TCR beta CDR3 by immunoSEQ multiplex PCR spanned 54 Vbeta and 13 Jbeta. TCRdb reanalysed the immunoSEQ multiplex PCR reads using MiXCR and keeps one entry per CDR3 protein. The profile shows about 200,000 distinct CDR3 sequences, 90% to 95% of them singletons. Sequencing of TCR beta was performed on blood CD8+ and CD4+ T cells. A remark on this clonotype: No antigen is known for it.

Trimming at V came to 5 bases and at J to 3 bases, leaving 4 bases not matched to a gene. The V gene's germline CDR1 is SQVTM and CDR2 ANQGSEA. The CDR3 is made up of 13 amino acids. The V call is TRBV29-1, the J call TRBJ2-7; 10 bases agree with TRBD1. The receptor's source is a human donor in good health. Material: CD4+ T cells from PBMCs. Here the CDR3 reads CSVPTGGFYEQYV. CDR3 nucleotide sequence: TGCAGCGTTCCGACAGGGGGCTTCTACGAGCAGTACGTC.